The clone carrying this TCR beta chain was observed a few times. No antigen is known for it. This entry belongs to a study of OX40 agonist ivuxolimab in advanced cancers. Study-wide context: Participants averaged about 60 years of age (range about 23 to 90) and were approximately 81% male.

This CDR3 comprises 12 residues. CDR1 and CDR2 (germline): SGHAT, FQNNGV. Trimming stripped 0 bases from V and 4 bases from J, with 2 bases between. Study results and caveats: Antigen specificity remained undetermined for the expanded peripheral T cells.

Using immunoSEQ multiplex PCR, the repertoire was profiled, and TCRdb retains in-frame clones only, with some absent. The sample lists 65,000 to 85,000 clones; approximately 84% were seen once. This TCR was recovered from an adult with an advanced solid tumor such as melanoma, head and neck, liver or kidney cancer. The J gene is TRBJ2-3, the V gene TRBV11-2; D is ambiguous. The sample here was CD4+ or CD8+ T cells sorted from blood, taken in a trial of the OX40 agonist ivuxolimab. CDR3 protein: CASSLEADTQYF. Written as DNA, the CDR3 is TGTGCCAGCAGCTTAGAAGCAGATACGCAGTATTTT.